Following are 24 T cell receptor beta chains from one sample sequenced in a study of Ad26.COV2.S vaccination and SARS-CoV-2 variants. Sequencing used immunoSEQ multiplex PCR; TCRdb keeps in-frame clones, though not all of them. The sample yields over 130,000 clones, about nine tenths seen once. Source: peripheral blood, taken after recovery from COVID-19. These receptors were obtained from a human donor who had recovered from COVID-19.

The chain uses TRBV28 and TRBJ1-2; TRBD1 matches 7 bases. The CDR3 loop spans 13 amino acids. The ends lost 3 bases at V and 8 bases at J; junction bases unmatched: 6. The germline CDR1 and CDR2 sequences are MDHEN and SYDVKM. CDR3 protein: CASSFTGDWGYTF. In nucleotides, the CDR3 is TGTGCCAGCAGTTTCACAGGGGACTGGGGCTACACCTTC.

The rearrangement joins TRBV6-6 to TRBJ2-1; D is possibly TRBD1 (5 bases). CDR3 length: 17 amino acids. Germline assignment: CDR1 MNHNY and CDR2 SVGAGI (reference sequence). Trimming left V 5 bases short and J 14 bases short, with 31 bases between. The CDR3 nucleotides read TGTGCCAGCAGTCAAAACGAAGACAGAATACTAAAATTAGGGGAGTTCTTC. This translates into CASSQNEDRILKLGEFF.

The chain recombines TRBV7-9 with TRBJ2-7, with 8 positions matching TRBD1. Germline trimming cut 2 bases from V and 0 bases from J; bases unmatched to any gene: 0. Germline-derived CDR1 and CDR2 are SEHNR and FQNEAQ (reference sequence). The CDR3 is 14 amino acids. Here the CDR3 DNA reads TGTGCCAGCAGCTTACAGGGGGCCTCCTACGAGCAGTACTTC. Translating it yields CASSLQGASYEQYF. Full variable domain (outside the CDR3, taken from reference TRBV7-9 and TRBJ2-7): DTGVSQNPRHKITKRGQNVTFRCDPISEHNRLYWYRQTLGQGPEFLTYFQNEAQLEKSRLLSDRFSAERPKGSFSTLEIQRTEQGDSAMYLCASSLQGASYEQYFGPGTRLTVT.

The chain is built from TRBV6-1 and TRBJ2-5; D unclear. Germline assignment: CDR1 MNHNS and CDR2 SASEGT. The CDR3 has 13 amino acids. Trimming took off 1 base at V and 5 bases at J, with 8 bases between the two ends. CDR3 region: CASSEVGGETQYF. The CDR3 DNA reads as TGTGCCAGCAGTGAAGTGGGTGGGGAGACCCAGTACTTC.

This clone has only one observation. CDR3 residues: CASSLGGTGNGYTF. In nucleotides, the CDR3 is TGTGCCAGCAGCTTGGGAGGGACAGGAAACGGCTACACCTTC. This chain joins TRBV5-8 and TRBJ1-2; 8 bases agree with TRBD1. CDR1 is SGHTS, CDR2 YDEGEE, per germline. This CDR3 is built from 14 residues. Unmatched junction bases numbered 6, after V lost 0 bases and J lost 8 bases.

The rearrangement links TRBV19 to TRBJ2-7, with D unresolved. This CDR3 spans 13 amino acids. Per germline, CDR1 LNHDA and CDR2 SQIVND (reference sequence). V lost 8 bases to trimming and J lost 2 bases, with 13 bases between them. The CDR3 DNA reads TGTGCCAGTGGGGATGGGGTTACCTACGAGCAGTACTTC. Encoded protein: CASGDGVTYEQYF. Based on the CDR3 plus reference TRBV19 and TRBJ2-7, the full variable domain is DGGITQSPKYLFRKEGQNVTLSCEQNLNHDAMYWYRQDPGQGLRLIYYSQIVNDFQKGDIAEGYSVSREKKESFPLTVTSAQKNPTAFYLCASGDGVTYEQYFGPGTRLTVT.

V and J are TRBV5-1 and TRBJ1-2; no definite D call. The length of the CDR3 is 14 residues. From germline, CDR1 is SGHRS and CDR2 YFSETQ. V dropped 4 bases and J dropped 8 bases, with 18 bases sitting between them. CDR3 amino acids: CASSQTVEVVGYTF. For the CDR3, the DNA is TGCGCCAGCAGCCAGACTGTCGAGGTCGTGGGCTACACCTTC.

The genes are TRBV5-1 and TRBJ1-2; a possible D gene is TRBD1 (5 bases). This CDR3 has 13 residues. Per the germline V gene, CDR1 is SGHRS and CDR2 is YFSETQ. Trimming took 3 bases from V and 5 from J, leaving 11 bases between them. The CDR3 region has the DNA TGCGCCAGCAGCTCGCAGGGAGGATATGGCTACACCTTC. Its translation is CASSSQGGYGYTF.

The chain employs TRBV7-9 and TRBJ1-1; D not certain. V shed 0 bases and J shed 1 base, with 6 bases lying between them. This CDR3 has 14 amino acids. From germline, CDR1 is SEHNR and CDR2 FQNEAQ (reference sequence). The CDR3 here is CASSLALKNTEAFF. CDR3 DNA sequence: TGTGCCAGCAGCTTAGCGCTGAAGAACACTGAAGCTTTCTTT.

This sequence joins TRBV18 and TRBJ1-3, with 9 bases lining up with TRBD1. J was trimmed by 8 bases and V by 3 bases; bases with no gene match: 8. The CDR3 totals 15 residues. From germline, CDR1 is KGHSH and CDR2 LQKENI. The CDR3: CASSPADRGLDTIYF. The CDR3 nucleotides read TGTGCCAGCTCACCGGCGGACAGGGGTTTGGACACCATATATTTT.

This clone was observed a single time. The V call is TRBV6-1, the J call TRBJ2-2; tentative D call: TRBD2 (5 bases). CDR3 length: 13 amino acids. The ends were cut back, 1 base at V and 8 bases at J, with 8 bases in the middle. CDR1 and CDR2 (germline): MNHNS, SASEGT. CDR3 sequence (DNA): TGTGCCAGCAGTGAAGTTTCGGGGGGGGAGCTGTTTTTT. Its translation is CASSEVSGGELFF.

V gene TRBV4-3 combines with J gene TRBJ1-5; TRBD1 matches 10 bases. The CDR3 is 15 residues long. V lost 3 bases and J lost 4; bases outside the gene matches: 3. The germline V gene encodes CDR1 LGHNA and CDR2 YSLEER. Here the CDR3 DNA reads TGCGCCAGCAGCCAGGGACAGGGGAGAAATCAGCCCCAGCATTTT. This sequence encodes CASSQGQGRNQPQHF.

This rearrangement joins TRBV7-9 to TRBJ2-1; D assignment may be TRBD1 or TRBD2 (6 bases each). Germline V gene lookup returns CDR1 SEHNR and CDR2 FQNEAQ (reference sequence). There are 14 residues in the CDR3. Trimming cost V 4 bases and J 6 bases, with 13 bases left between them. The CDR3 is CASSSRGQSNEQFF. The CDR3 region has the DNA TGTGCCAGCAGCTCACGGGGGCAAAGCAATGAGCAGTTCTTC.

This clone was observed a few times. V and J are TRBV24-1 and TRBJ1-2; D uncertain. Germline CDR1 is KGHDR and CDR2 is SFDVKD. V was clipped by 2 bases and J by 3 bases, with 12 bases between them. The CDR3 spans 15 residues. The CDR3, as DNA: TGTGCCACCAGTGATTCAACACAGCAGTACTATGGCTACACCTTC. This translates into CATSDSTQQYYGYTF.

This chain links TRBV18 with TRBJ1-5, with D unclear. The V end was cut by 3 bases, the J end by 4 bases, with 10 bases between. This CDR3 has 14 amino acids. Germline values: CDR1 KGHSH, CDR2 LQKENI. CDR3 protein: CASSPPGPNQPQHF. CDR3 bases: TGTGCCAGCTCACCCCCGGGCCCTAATCAGCCCCAGCATTTT.

CDR3 DNA: TGTGCCAGCAGCCTTGGACAGATGACTGAAGCTTTCTTT. This encodes CASSLGQMTEAFF. The chain carries TRBV5-6 and TRBJ1-1, with a weak D call TRBD1 (6 bases). V lost 4 bases and J 5 bases, leaving 12 bases between the germline ends. This CDR3 is built from 13 residues. The V gene's germline CDR1 is SGHDT and CDR2 YYEEEE.

This clone was picked up a small number of times. Other nucleotide sequences in the sample specify the same CDR3. The V gene is TRBV4-1, the J gene TRBJ2-1; the D is unclear. This CDR3 is 15 amino acids long. Trimming stripped 1 base from V and 5 bases from J, with 12 bases between. From germline, CDR1 is MGHRA and CDR2 YSYEKL. The CDR3 DNA reads as TGCGCCAGCAGCCAAGCGGCTCGTGGAGACAATGAGCAGTTCTTC. This codes for CASSQAARGDNEQFF.

This chain uses TRBV30 with TRBJ1-1; tentative D call: TRBD1 (5 bases). Deletions cut 0 bases from V and 6 bases from J, with 8 bases between. The germline gives CDR1 GTSNPN, CDR2 SVGIG (reference sequence). The CDR3 has 12 residues. The CDR3 spells CAWSVRGAEAFF. The CDR3 region has the DNA TGTGCCTGGAGTGTAAGGGGCGCTGAAGCTTTCTTT.

This clone was counted only a few times. J is TRBJ1-1 and V is TRBV6-2 or TRBV6-3; TRBD1 matches at 8 bases. Germline V gene data show CDR1 as MNHEY and CDR2 as SVGEGT. The V gene end was trimmed by 8 bases and the J gene end by 11 bases; junction bases not matched to a gene: 13. The CDR3 is 13 residues long. The CDR3 DNA sequence: TGTGCCAGCGGCCGACAGGGGTGGGGAGAGGCTTTCTTT. Residues: CASGRQGWGEAFF.

The chain has TRBV11-2 and TRBJ2-1; D is uncertain. Germline assignment: CDR1 SGHAT and CDR2 FQNNGV. The CDR3 totals 14 residues. V gave up 1 base and J gave up 5 bases, with 9 bases separating them. The CDR3 here is CASSLVRADNEQFF. CDR3 nucleotides: TGTGCCAGCAGCTTAGTAAGGGCAGACAATGAGCAGTTCTTC.

This clone was found once. The chain joins TRBV19 to TRBJ2-1, with D possibly being TRBD1 (9 bases). The CDR3 is 18 residues long. Germline V gene data show CDR1 as LNHDA and CDR2 as SQIVND (reference sequence). V lost 9 bases, J lost 2 bases, and 26 bases lay in between. The chain's CDR3 is CASSPGQGLGPAYNEQFF. CDR3 coding DNA: TGTGCCAGCAGTCCGGGACAGGGACTAGGCCCGGCCTACAATGAGCAGTTCTTC.

The chain recombines TRBV9 with TRBJ2-7; 10 bases line up with TRBD1. The CDR3 covers 14 residues. The germline V gene encodes CDR1 SGDLS and CDR2 YYNGEE. After removal of 2 bases from V and 3 bases from J, the junction contained 2 bases not matched to a gene. This CDR3 is CASSVGQGGYEQYF. In nucleotides, the CDR3 is TGTGCCAGCAGCGTCGGACAGGGGGGCTACGAGCAGTACTTC.

The chain employs TRBV4-1 and TRBJ2-7; a weak D match, TRBD1 (6 bases). CDR3 size: 15 residues. Germline loops: CDR1 MGHRA, CDR2 YSYEKL. Deletions cut 3 bases from V and 2 bases from J, with 14 bases between. The CDR3 reads CASSHPTGPPYEQYF. CDR3 nucleotide sequence: TGCGCCAGCAGCCATCCGACAGGTCCCCCCTACGAGCAGTACTTC.

The chain is built from TRBV3-1 (or the pseudogene TRBV3-2) and TRBJ2-1; 7 nucleotides match TRBD1. The germline V gene has CDR1 LGHDT and CDR2 YNNKEL (reference sequence). The CDR3 has 15 residues. Unmatched junction bases numbered 9, after V lost 4 bases and J lost 6 bases. The CDR3 sequence is CASSPTSGGGNEQFF. In DNA, the CDR3 is TGTGCCAGCAGCCCCACGTCAGGGGGTGGCAATGAGCAGTTCTTC.